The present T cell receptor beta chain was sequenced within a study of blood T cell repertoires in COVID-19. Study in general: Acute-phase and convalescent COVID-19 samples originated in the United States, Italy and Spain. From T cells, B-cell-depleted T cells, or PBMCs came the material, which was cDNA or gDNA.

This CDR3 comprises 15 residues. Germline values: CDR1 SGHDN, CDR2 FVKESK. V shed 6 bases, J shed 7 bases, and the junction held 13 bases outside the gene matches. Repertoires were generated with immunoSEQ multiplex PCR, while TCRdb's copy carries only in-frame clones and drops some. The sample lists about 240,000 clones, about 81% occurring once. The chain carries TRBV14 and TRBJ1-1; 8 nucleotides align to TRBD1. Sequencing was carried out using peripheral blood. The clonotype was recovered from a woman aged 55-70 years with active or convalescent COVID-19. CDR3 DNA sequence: TGTGCCAGCAGTGAGGACAGGGCCCGCTTCCGTGAAGCTTTCTTT. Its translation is CASSEDRARFREAFF.